The sequence of this T cell receptor beta chain was determined in a study of OX40 agonist ivuxolimab in advanced cancers. Here immunoSEQ multiplex PCR was the method, and the copy in TCRdb shows in-frame clones only, minus some. The sample contains 74,000 or so clones, roughly 81% of which appear only once. As to this clone: Its cognate antigen is unknown.

Germline CDR1 and CDR2: SGHTA and FQGNSA. Deletions cut 1 base from V and 2 bases from J, with 9 bases between. CDR3 length: 16 amino acids. General study results and limits: Partly responding patients at 0.1-3.0 mg/kg showed some of the smallest clonal expansion.

The sequenced sample was CD4+ or CD8+ T cells sorted from blood, obtained in a trial of the OX40 agonist ivuxolimab. The sequence derives from an adult with an advanced solid tumor such as melanoma, head and neck, liver or kidney cancer. The J gene is TRBJ2-6, the V gene TRBV7-2; D remains unclear. CDR3 loop: CASSLGMGTGANVLTF. CDR3 in DNA: TGTGCCAGCAGCTTAGGGATGGGCACTGGGGCCAACGTCCTGACTTTC.